The 9 T cell receptor beta chains listed next were all sequenced from one sample in a study of CD8 T cells in ankylosing spondylitis. MiXCR, run by TCRdb on the 5' RACE reads, gives a single entry per CDR3 protein. The table has about 700,000 distinct CDR3 sequences, under 20% seen once. Study-wide points: A motif in TCR beta, a set of 8 or 9 highly homologous variants, appeared characteristic of ankylosing spondylitis blood.

Antigens for these TCRs are unknown. Sequenced input: blood, either unsorted or a sorted T cell fraction (not recorded which). The receptors come from a male donor with ankylosing spondylitis.

This clonotype was counted a few times. J is TRBJ1-2 and V is TRBV18; D not certain. CDR1 is KGHSH and CDR2 is LQKENI in the germline V gene. V lost 5 bases, J lost 6 bases, and 16 bases lay in between. The CDR3 is made up of 14 amino acids. The CDR3 sequence: CASSSRVPPDGYTF. For the CDR3, the DNA is TGTGCCAGCTCATCCCGCGTCCCACCCGATGGCTACACCTTC.

This clonotype was seen more than once but under ten times. The chain joins TRBV12-3 or TRBV12-4 to TRBJ1-4; perhaps TRBD1 as D (6 bases). Trimming pared 4 bases from V and 8 bases from J, leaving 14 bases between. The CDR3 contains 14 residues. The CDR3 reads CASSSRVQGEKLFF. CDR3 bases: TGTGCCAGCAGTTCCCGAGTCCAGGGGGAAAAACTGTTTTTT.

A few counts support this clonotype. The CDR3 DNA reads as TGCGCCAGCAGCCAAAGGGTGGAACAGGGGCCAAACACTGAAGCTTTCTTT. It is translated as CASSQRVEQGPNTEAFF. The rearrangement joins TRBV4-1 to TRBJ1-1; 7 nucleotides match TRBD1. Germline CDR1 is MGHRA and CDR2 is YSYEKL. Trimming at V came to 2 bases and at J to 2 bases, leaving 11 bases not matched to a gene. This CDR3 is 17 amino acids long.

This clonotype was observed a few times. The chain links TRBV7-2 to TRBJ1-1; perhaps TRBD1 as D (6 bases). The length of the CDR3 is 16 residues. Trimming took off 6 bases at V and 4 bases at J, with 21 bases between the two ends. Germline CDR1 and CDR2: SGHTA and FQGNSA. The CDR3 loop reads CASRNRQELRGTEAFF. DNA for the CDR3: TGTGCCAGCAGAAACCGACAGGAACTGCGGGGCACTGAAGCTTTCTTT. Based on the CDR3 plus reference TRBV7-2 and TRBJ1-1, the full variable domain is GAGVSQSPSNKVTEKGKDVELRCDPISGHTALYWYRQSLGQGLEFLIYFQGNSAPDKSGLPSDRFSAERTGGSVSTLTIQRTQQEDSAVYLCASRNRQELRGTEAFFGQGTRLTVV.

In its sample, this clonotype was seen a few times. The chain combines TRBV7-3 with TRBJ2-3; 11 bases match TRBD2. From germline, CDR1 is SGHTA and CDR2 FQGTGA. The trim removed 5 bases at V and 2 bases at J, leaving 6 bases unmatched. The CDR3 is made up of 16 amino acids. CDR3 sequence: CASSQGLAGHTDTQYF. The DNA for the CDR3 is TGTGCCAGCAGCCAAGGACTAGCGGGCCACACAGATACGCAGTATTTT. Combining the CDR3 with reference TRBV7-3 and TRBJ2-3 gives the whole variable domain GAGVSQTPSNKVTEKGKYVELRCDPISGHTALYWYRQSLGQGPEFLIYFQGTGAADDSGLPNDRFFAVRPEGSVSTLKIQRTERGDSAVYLCASSQGLAGHTDTQYFGPGTRLTVL.

The chain links TRBV7-2 to TRBJ2-7, with D maybe TRBD1 (6 bases). The CDR3 is made up of 14 amino acids. Per germline, CDR1 SGHTA and CDR2 FQGNSA. V was pared by 1 base and J by 5 bases, with 12 bases between. The CDR3 DNA reads TGTGCCAGCAGCTTAGATCTCAGGGGCAACGAGCAGTACTTC. It translates to CASSLDLRGNEQYF.

At least ten counts were recorded for this clonotype. The J gene is TRBJ1-1, the V gene TRBV4-1; 9 nucleotides line up with TRBD1. This CDR3 spans 15 amino acids. Germline V gene lookup returns CDR1 MGHRA and CDR2 YSYEKL. V trimming: 3 bases; J trimming: 3 bases; junction bases outside the gene matches: 5. The CDR3 is CASSHRQGGDTEAFF. The CDR3 coding sequence is TGCGCCAGCAGCCACAGACAGGGGGGCGACACTGAAGCTTTCTTT.

This clonotype was seen only a few times. The genes are TRBV4-2 and TRBJ1-2; the match to TRBD1 covers 10 bases. The ends lost 1 base at V and 3 bases at J; junction bases unmatched: 11. Germline V gives CDR1 LGHNA, CDR2 YNFKEQ. CDR3 size: 18 residues. CDR3 protein: CASSQVGGGDRGDYGYTF. In DNA form, the CDR3 reads TGTGCCAGCAGCCAAGTGGGAGGAGGGGACAGGGGTGACTATGGCTACACCTTC.

In its sample, this clonotype was seen once. CDR3 in amino acids: CASSRAPSNQPQHF. The CDR3 bases are TGTGCCAGCAGTCGAGCTCCTAGCAATCAGCCCCAGCATTTT. The chain joins TRBV27 to TRBJ1-5; no clear D. This CDR3 contains 14 residues. Germline V lookup: CDR1 MNHEY, CDR2 SMNVEV (reference sequence). Trimming stripped 5 bases from V and 0 bases from J, with 8 bases between.